The following is a TCR beta chain sequence with its context. Its antigen is currently unknown. V was clipped by 3 bases and J by 3 bases; unmatched bases: 8. The CDR3 has 17 residues. The sample is drawn from a study of CD8 T cells in Susac syndrome. Study-wide findings and caveats: The study recognized that the number of individuals in its TCR sequencing and HLA analysis was relatively small.

With random hexamers, roughly 0.5 to 1 ug RNA was reverse transcribed. From the immunoSEQ multiplex PCR reads, TCRdb called clonotypes with MiXCR, one entry per CDR3 protein. This sample has roughly 190,000 distinct CDR3 sequences, with 85% to 95% found just once. TEMRA cells were FACS-enriched, with CD8+ and CD4+ T cells isolated negatively. The V call is TRBV12-3 or TRBV12-4, the J call TRBJ1-4; 9 bases map to TRBD1. This sequence was found in a human donor in good health. Sequencing input: CD4+ T cells from PBMCs. The CDR3 loop reads CASSFVGTGLPNEKLFF. The CDR3 bases are TGTGCCAGCAGTTTCGTAGGGACAGGGTTACCTAATGAAAAACTGTTTTTT.